This TCR beta chain was profiled in a study of technical replicates of blood from a handful of donors. The ends were cut back, 1 base at V and 8 bases at J, with 8 bases in the middle. The CDR3 is 11 amino acids. Germline-derived CDR1 and CDR2 are DFQATT and SNEGSKA (reference sequence). This clone has a single count. TCRdb keeps only in-frame clones here, not all; method: immunoSEQ multiplex PCR. The profile shows about 82,000 clones, 94% of them singletons. Material: T cells isolated from PBMCs. The chain employs TRBV20-1 and TRBJ1-2; D gene ambiguous. The sequence was collected from a human donor in good health. The CDR3 reads CSARVGSGYTF. CDR3 in DNA: TGCAGTGCTAGAGTTGGGAGCGGCTACACCTTC.